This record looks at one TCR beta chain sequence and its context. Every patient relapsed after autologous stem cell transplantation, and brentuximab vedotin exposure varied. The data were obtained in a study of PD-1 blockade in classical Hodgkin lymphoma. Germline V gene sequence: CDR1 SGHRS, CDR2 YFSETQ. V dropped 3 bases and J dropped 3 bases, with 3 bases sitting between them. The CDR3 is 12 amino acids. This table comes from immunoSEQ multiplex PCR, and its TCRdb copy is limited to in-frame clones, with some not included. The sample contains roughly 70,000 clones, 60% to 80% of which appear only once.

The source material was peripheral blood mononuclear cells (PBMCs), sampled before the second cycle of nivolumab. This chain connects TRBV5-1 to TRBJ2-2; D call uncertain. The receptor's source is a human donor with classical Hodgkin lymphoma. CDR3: CASSSHTGELFF. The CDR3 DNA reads TGCGCCAGCAGCTCCCACACCGGGGAGCTGTTTTTT. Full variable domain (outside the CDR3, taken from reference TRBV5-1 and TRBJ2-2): KAGVTQTPRYLIKTRGQQVTLSCSPISGHRSVSWYQQTPGQGLQFLFEYFSETQRNKGNFPGRFSGRQFSNSRSEMNVSTLELGDSALYLCASSSHTGELFFGEGSRLTVL.